Listed below are T cell receptor beta chains from one sample, sequenced in a study of beta chain features in type 1 diabetes. Sequenced by immunoSEQ multiplex PCR; TCRdb stores in-frame clones only, minus some. The sample records 150,000 to 200,000 clones, around 8% being singletons. The sequenced material came from central memory CD4+ T cells from blood. These receptors all stem from a woman between 40 and 55 years old with type 1 diabetes. CDR3s include the opening cysteine and the closing phenylalanine or tryptophan. The D gene is left open where the match is weak. Size tells how often a clone was seen (once, few, many) or the class of an expanded clone, and some rows leave it out.

>TRBJ2-1|TRBV7-7|.|few
CASSPGTGGYNEQFF
TGTGCCAGCAGCCCCGGGACTGGGGGTTACAATGAGCAGTTCTTC
>TRBJ2-3|TRBV27|.|.
CASSLLSATIDTQYF
TGTGCCAGCAGTTTACTGTCGGCTACTATAGATACGCAGTATTTT
>TRBJ1-2|TRBV28|TRBD1|few
CASSFGTGGRDGYTF
TGTGCCAGCAGTTTTGGAACAGGGGGGCGGGATGGCTACACCTTC
>TRBJ1-6|TRBV11-2|TRBD1|few
CASSPGQGLSPLHF
TGTGCCAGCAGCCCGGGACAGGGGTTATCACCCCTCCACTTT
>TRBJ2-1|TRBV28|.|many
CASSLIQGLNEQFF
TGTGCCAGCAGTTTGATCCAGGGCCTCAATGAGCAGTTCTTC
>TRBJ2-7|TRBV2|TRBD1|few
CASSLDRDEQYF
TGTGCCAGCAGCCTCGACAGGGACGAGCAGTACTTC
>TRBJ1-6|TRBV7-9|TRBD1|few
CASSSTGTNSPLHF
TGTGCCAGCAGCTCGACAGGGACGAATTCACCCCTCCACTTT
>TRBJ1-2|TRBV30|TRBD1|few
CAWARQGFYGYTF
TGTGCCTGGGCCCGACAGGGTTTCTATGGCTACACCTTC
>TRBJ1-2|TRBV7-2|TRBD1|.
CASSLVTPGQGEYGYTF
TGTGCCAGCAGCTTAGTAACTCCGGGACAGGGAGAGTATGGCTACACCTTC
>TRBJ1-1|TRBV6-4|.|.
CASSEASGTEAFF
TGTGCCAGCAGTGAGGCCTCGGGGACTGAAGCTTTCTTT
>TRBJ2-3|TRBV4-2|TRBD2|.
CASSQEGLAGVDTQYF
TGTGCCAGCAGCCAAGAAGGACTAGCGGGGGTGGATACGCAGTATTTT
>TRBJ2-5|TRBV7-2|TRBD1|.
CASSTTGNLETQYF
TGTGCCAGCAGCACGACAGGGAATTTGGAGACCCAGTACTTC
>TRBJ1-2|TRBV15|.|few
CATSSPFRTEGYTF
TGTGCCACCAGCAGCCCTTTCCGGACAGAGGGCTACACCTTC
>TRBJ1-1|TRBV10-3|.|many
CAIRQDSPLEAFF
TGTGCCATCAGGCAGGACAGCCCCCTTGAAGCTTTCTTT
>TRBJ1-2|TRBV7-9|.|few
CASSLGQNNYGYTF
TGTGCCAGCAGCTTAGGGCAGAATAACTATGGCTACACCTTC
>TRBJ1-1|TRBV6-5|.|.
CASSARRNTEAFF
TGTGCCAGCAGCGCACGGAGGAACACTGAAGCTTTCTTT
>TRBJ2-3|TRBV30|.|.
CAWSVDQPRPFSTDTQYF
TGTGCCTGGAGTGTAGATCAACCTAGGCCTTTTAGCACAGATACGCAGTATTTT
>TRBJ1-2|TRBV7-2|.|.
CASSIQGWAGYTF
TGTGCCAGCAGTATACAGGGATGGGCTGGCTACACCTTC
>TRBJ1-2|TRBV10-3|TRBD1|.
CAIEGQGRDGYTF
TGTGCCATCGAGGGACAGGGTCGGGATGGCTACACCTTC
>TRBJ2-1|TRBV6-6|.|.
CASSPRLYNEQFF
TGTGCCAGCAGTCCACGGTTATACAATGAGCAGTTCTTC
>TRBJ1-5|TRBV6-5|.|.
CASGEQPQHF
TGTGCCAGCGGGGAGCAGCCCCAGCATTTT
>TRBJ2-7|TRBV7-2|TRBD1|.
CASSPGTGHEQYF
TGTGCCAGCAGCCCAGGGACAGGGCACGAGCAGTACTTC
>TRBJ2-7|TRBV4-2|TRBD2|many
CASSGERGGYEQYF
TGTGCCAGCAGCGGCGAGCGGGGAGGCTACGAGCAGTACTTC
>TRBJ2-2|TRBV18|TRBD2|few
CASSPVPSGSENTGELFF
TGTGCCAGCTCCCCGGTCCCTAGCGGGAGCGAGAACACCGGGGAGCTGTTTTTT
>TRBJ2-7|TRBV14|TRBD2|.
CASSQASSGAYEQYF
TGTGCCAGCAGCCAAGCATCTAGCGGGGCCTACGAGCAGTACTTC
>TRBJ2-7|TRBV7-8|.|.
CASSLSAGFGEQYF
TGTGCCAGCAGCTTGTCGGCAGGGTTTGGCGAGCAGTACTTC
>TRBJ1-5|TRBV14|TRBD1|few
CASSEGNGSTGEGSNQPQHF
TGTGCCAGCAGCGAAGGCAACGGTTCGACAGGGGAGGGTAGCAATCAGCCCCAGCATTTT
>TRBJ2-7|TRBV23-1|.|.
CASSQSDTGYEQYF
TGCGCCAGCAGTCAATCGGACACCGGGTACGAGCAGTACTTC